The rows below give T cell receptor beta chains drawn from one sample of a study of sequential checkpoint blockade in melanoma. Produced via immunoSEQ multiplex PCR; TCRdb's table is partial and in-frame only. The table lists 9,900 or so clones, 25% to 30% of them singletons. The sample consisted of tumor tissue (inferred from file names), taken from a patient given nivolumab and ipilimumab in sequence. The receptors here all came from a human donor with melanoma. Each CDR3 is given with its conserved first and last residue. Fields, in order: clone size, D gene, J gene, V gene, CDR3 DNA, CDR3 protein. The D gene is left open where the match is weak. Size values are once, few and many counts, or a class for expanded clones, and some rows have none.

abundance: -; d_gene: TRBD1; j_gene: TRBJ2-1; v_gene: TRBV6-8; CDR3nt: TGTGCCAGCATTATCGGACAGGGCTACAATGAGCAGTTCTTC; CDR3aa: CASIIGQGYNEQFF
abundance: many; d_gene: -; j_gene: TRBJ1-1; v_gene: TRBV4-1; CDR3nt: TGCGCCAGCAGCCAAGATGTCGCTGGGGGGACTGAAGCTTTCTTT; CDR3aa: CASSQDVAGGTEAFF
abundance: few; d_gene: -; j_gene: TRBJ1-1; v_gene: TRBV23-1; CDR3nt: TGCGCCAGCAGCCAAGAACAGGGTCTCGCTGAAGCTTTCTTT; CDR3aa: CASSQEQGLAEAFF
abundance: many; d_gene: -; j_gene: TRBJ1-3; v_gene: TRBV7-6; CDR3nt: TGTGCCAGCAGCCCAGACATCGGGTATGGAAACACCATATATTTT; CDR3aa: CASSPDIGYGNTIYF
abundance: few; d_gene: -; j_gene: TRBJ1-1; v_gene: TRBV9; CDR3nt: TGTGCCAGCAGCGTAGCGGCCGGGACACTACCAGCTTTCTTT; CDR3aa: CASSVAAGTLPAFF
abundance: -; d_gene: TRBD1; j_gene: TRBJ2-1; v_gene: TRBV11-3; CDR3nt: TGTGCCAGCAGCTCTTGGCGCGGGACAGGGGGTGATGAGCAGTTCTTC; CDR3aa: CASSSWRGTGGDEQFF
abundance: -; d_gene: -; j_gene: TRBJ2-2; v_gene: TRBV7-8; CDR3nt: TGTGCCAGCAGCCCCCGTTTCCGTGGGGAGCTGTTTTTT; CDR3aa: CASSPRFRGELFF
abundance: few; d_gene: -; j_gene: TRBJ2-2; v_gene: TRBV6-8; CDR3nt: TGTGCCAGCAGTAGGAACACCGGGGAGCTGTTTTTT; CDR3aa: CASSRNTGELFF
abundance: -; d_gene: -; j_gene: TRBJ2-2; v_gene: TRBV5-1; CDR3nt: TGCGCCAGCAGCCCAGGGGACTCACGGACCGGGGAGCTGTTTTTT; CDR3aa: CASSPGDSRTGELFF
abundance: -; d_gene: TRBD1; j_gene: TRBJ1-1; v_gene: TRBV19; CDR3nt: TGTGCCAGTAGCCGAGGGGCGACAGGGGCTCTGAGCACTGAAGCTTTCTTT; CDR3aa: CASSRGATGALSTEAFF
abundance: few; d_gene: -; j_gene: TRBJ2-2; v_gene: TRBV11-3; CDR3nt: TGTGCCAGCAGCTTGGGCCAGCAGACCGGGGAGCTGTTTTTT; CDR3aa: CASSLGQQTGELFF
abundance: -; d_gene: TRBD2; j_gene: TRBJ2-7; v_gene: TRBV6-7; CDR3nt: TGTGCCAGCACTATCAGCGGGGGATTCTACGAGCAGTACTTC; CDR3aa: CASTISGGFYEQYF
abundance: few; d_gene: -; j_gene: TRBJ2-3; v_gene: TRBV11-3; CDR3nt: TGTGCCAGCAGCTTCACATTATTAACCGACACAGATACGCAGTATTTT; CDR3aa: CASSFTLLTDTDTQYF
abundance: -; d_gene: TRBD1; j_gene: TRBJ2-7; v_gene: TRBV5-1; CDR3nt: TGCGCCAGCAGCCAGGCGTGGGACAGCCGTGCGTACGAGCAGTACTTC; CDR3aa: CASSQAWDSRAYEQYF
abundance: -; d_gene: TRBD2; j_gene: TRBJ2-2; v_gene: TRBV6-8; CDR3nt: TGTGCCAGCAGTGACCTAACCGGGACCCTTGATCGGGGGGTTCTGTTTTTT; CDR3aa: CASSDLTGTLDRGVLFF
abundance: few; d_gene: -; j_gene: TRBJ2-7; v_gene: TRBV4-1; CDR3nt: TGCGCCAGCAAGAGCCCGAGCTCCTACGAGCAGTACTTC; CDR3aa: CASKSPSSYEQYF
abundance: many; d_gene: -; j_gene: TRBJ2-3; v_gene: TRBV11-3; CDR3nt: TGTGCCAGCAGCTTGTGGTTGGTGACAGATACGCAGTATTTT; CDR3aa: CASSLWLVTDTQYF
abundance: once; d_gene: TRBD2; j_gene: TRBJ2-3; v_gene: TRBV19; CDR3nt: TGTGCCAGTAGTATGGAGGGAGGGTTAGGTACGCAGTATTTT; CDR3aa: CASSMEGGLGTQYF
abundance: -; d_gene: TRBD2; j_gene: TRBJ2-3; v_gene: TRBV11-3; CDR3nt: TGTGCCAGCAGCGCGCGGGGGACGAGCACAGATACGCAGTATTTT; CDR3aa: CASSARGTSTDTQYF
abundance: -; d_gene: -; j_gene: TRBJ2-1; v_gene: TRBV30; CDR3nt: TGTGCCTGGACCAGAAGCTCCTACAATGAGCAGTTCTTC; CDR3aa: CAWTRSSYNEQFF